A selection of T cell receptor beta chains follows, all from one sample in a study of cytomegalovirus exposure and HLA in healthy donors. Some clones are missing from TCRdb's copy, which holds only in-frame ones; the method was immunoSEQ multiplex PCR. Of about 140,000 clones listed, roughly 80% are singletons. What was sequenced was PBMCs. Every receptor here comes from a man between 35 and 55 years old in good health and CMV-seronegative. Each CDR3 is given with its conserved first and last residue. The D gene is left open where the match is weak. Expanded clones get a size class; other rows say once, few or many, or leave the size out.

TRBJ2-3 | TRBV7-9 | NA | NA | TGTGCCAGCAGCTCCCGCCCTAGCGCAGATACGCAGTATTTT | CASSSRPSADTQYF
TRBJ2-1 | TRBV19 | TRBD2 | NA | TGTGCCAGTAGTGCCTCCGGGACTAGCTCCTACAATGAGCAGTTCTTC | CASSASGTSSYNEQFF
TRBJ2-1 | TRBV18 | NA | NA | TGTGCCAGCTCACCAGAGGCGGGCCGGGGTGAGCAGTTCTTC | CASSPEAGRGEQFF
TRBJ1-1 | TRBV29-1 | TRBD1 | NA | TGCAGCGTTCACAGGGGAAACACTGAAGCTTTCTTT | CSVHRGNTEAFF
TRBJ1-2 | TRBV6-1 | NA | few | TGTGCCAGCAGTGAAGTCCCGGGTAGAGGCGGCTACACCTTC | CASSEVPGRGGYTF
TRBJ2-5 | TRBV9 | NA | NA | TGTGCCAGCAGCGTAGGGTCAGGGGCTGAAGAGACCCAGTACTTC | CASSVGSGAEETQYF
TRBJ2-2 | TRBV9 | TRBD1 | NA | TGTGCCAGCAGCGCCAGGACAGGGTCGAACACCGGGGAGCTGTTTTTT | CASSARTGSNTGELFF
TRBJ1-1 | TRBV30 | TRBD1 | few | TGTGCCTGGAGGGGACAGGGGTCCACTGAAGCTTTCTTT | CAWRGQGSTEAFF
TRBJ2-7 | TRBV6-4 | TRBD1 | NA | TGTGCCAGCAATCAGGGGGTTGACTACGAGCAGTACTTC | CASNQGVDYEQYF
TRBJ1-5 | TRBV28 | NA | NA | TGTGCCAGCAGTAGTCTAGTAGCAAGGATTCAGCCCCAGCATTTT | CASSSLVARIQPQHF
TRBJ1-1 | TRBV5-1 | TRBD1 | NA | TGCGCCAGCAGCTATAGGACAGGTTTGAACACTGAAGCTTTCTTT | CASSYRTGLNTEAFF
TRBJ2-7 | TRBV7-9 | TRBD2 | once | TGTTCCAGCAGCACGTGGGAGGGGGAGCAGTACTTC | CSSSTWEGEQYF
TRBJ1-3 | TRBV5-1 | TRBD1 | NA | TGCGCCAGCAGCTTGGCGGGGACAGGGGATCGAAACACCATATATTTT | CASSLAGTGDRNTIYF
TRBJ2-7 | TRBV19 | NA | NA | TGTGCCAGTAGTAGAAGAGGGGACACTCACCGCGACGAGCAGTACTTC | CASSRRGDTHRDEQYF
TRBJ1-1 | TRBV28 | TRBD1 | once | TGTGCCAGCAGTGGGGACAGGGAGCCTGAAGCTTTCTTT | CASSGDREPEAFF
TRBJ2-3 | TRBV5-6 | TRBD2 | NA | TGTGCCAGCAGCTTGGAGCGGGGAGATACGCAGTATTTT | CASSLERGDTQYF
TRBJ1-2 | TRBV25-1 | TRBD1 | NA | TGTGCCAGCAGTGAATCTAAGGTCAGGGGGGATGGCTACACCTTC | CASSESKVRGDGYTF
TRBJ1-1 | TRBV6-1 | NA | NA | TGTGCCAGCAGTGAATATGTAGAATCAAGCCCGGGGATTTTCTTT | CASSEYVESSPGIFF
TRBJ2-4 | TRBV29-1 | TRBD1 | NA | TGCAGCGTTGAGGTGGGACAGGGGAAGGGAAACATTCAGTACTTC | CSVEVGQGKGNIQYF
TRBJ2-7 | TRBV5-6 | NA | few | TGTGCCAGCAGCATCGACAGGTACGAGCAGTACTTC | CASSIDRYEQYF
TRBJ2-7 | TRBV11-2 | TRBD1 | NA | TGTGCCAGCAGTCTTACCGGGACAGGGTCCTACGAGCAGTACTTC | CASSLTGTGSYEQYF
TRBJ2-1 | TRBV4-2 | TRBD2 | NA | TGTGCCAGCAGAAGTCTAGCGGGGGGGCTCAATGAGCAGTTCTTC | CASRSLAGGLNEQFF
TRBJ2-3 | TRBV9 | TRBD1 | once | TGTGCCAGCAGTGCGGACAGGTATAGCACAGATACGCAGTATTTT | CASSADRYSTDTQYF
TRBJ2-7 | TRBV7-9 | NA | NA | TGTGCCAGCAGCTGCCGACGGCCCTTCCTAGGCCCCGACGAGCAGTACTTC | CASSCRRPFLGPDEQYF
TRBJ2-1 | TRBV19 | NA | NA | TGTGCCAGTAGTATTTTCTCCGGGACTCCATACTACAATGAGCAGTTCTTC | CASSIFSGTPYYNEQFF
TRBJ1-1 | TRBV6-1 | TRBD1 | NA | TGTGCCAGCAGTGTACAGGGGCCGAACACTGAAGCTTTCTTT | CASSVQGPNTEAFF
TRBJ2-5 | TRBV29-1 | NA | NA | TGCAGCGTTGATTATGGTCGGCAAGAGACCCAGTACTTC | CSVDYGRQETQYF
TRBJ2-5 | TRBV5-1 | TRBD2 | NA | TGCGCCAGCACGCCTCTACTGCGGGGGGAAGAGGATACCCAGTACTTC | CASTPLLRGEEDTQYF
TRBJ1-1 | TRBV6-5 | NA | many | TGTGCCAGCAGTCCCGTCCACCGGGACACTGAAGCTTTCTTT | CASSPVHRDTEAFF
TRBJ2-1 | TRBV25-1 | NA | few | TGTGCCAGCAGTGAATCACGAGGCGGGGACTTTTGGGGGGAGCAGTTCTTC | CASSESRGGDFWGEQFF
TRBJ1-1 | TRBV5-6 | NA | few | TGTGCCAGCACCTCGGGGGGGCAGAACACTGAAGCTTTCTTT | CASTSGGQNTEAFF
TRBJ2-7 | TRBV7-6 | TRBD1 | NA | TGTGCCAGCAGTCCCACCGGGACAGGGGGCTACGAGCAGTACTTC | CASSPTGTGGYEQYF
TRBJ2-5 | TRBV14 | NA | NA | TGTGCCAGCAGCCAGAGAAATTCAGGGGCAGGGGCGCTAGAGACCCAGTACTTC | CASSQRNSGAGALETQYF
TRBJ1-1 | TRBV6-5 | TRBD1 | NA | TGTGCCAGCAGTTTCCCCCCGGGACAGGACACTGAAGCTTTCTTT | CASSFPPGQDTEAFF
TRBJ1-5 | TRBV4-2 | NA | NA | TGTGCCAGCAGCCAAGAAAGCGAAAATCAGCCCCAGCATTTT | CASSQESENQPQHF
TRBJ1-1 | TRBV9 | TRBD1 | few | TGTGCCAGCAGCGCGAACAAACAGGGGGCGCAGAGGGACACTGAAGCTTTCTTT | CASSANKQGAQRDTEAFF
TRBJ2-7 | TRBV11-2 | TRBD1 | NA | TGTGCCAGCAGCTTGAGAGGGACAGGGATAATTGGCTACGAGCAGTACTTC | CASSLRGTGIIGYEQYF
TRBJ2-5 | TRBV9 | NA | NA | TGTGCCAGCTCCACCCCCCGGGAGACCCAGTACTTC | CASSTPRETQYF